This TCR beta chain stems from a study of naive and memory T cell subsets. Notes on the study in general: Naive and memory subsets had different power law exponents for TCR abundance. Over 95% of naive TCR sequences appeared only once after error correction, unlike memory subsets.

Two oligonucleotides, mixed equimolar, formed the beta constant-region primer covering TRBC1 and TRBC2. Ligated cDNA was amplified by four rounds of PCR with nested alpha and beta constant-region primers and SP2. A 12-nucleotide UMI and the SP2 primer were added to the cDNA 3' end by oligonucleotide ligation. TCRdb reprocessed the UMI-ligation and nested PCR reads via MiXCR and lists one record per CDR3 protein. Of tens of thousands of distinct CDR3 sequences in the sample, around a sixth were seen once. The sample holds a few counts of this clonotype. Its antigen remains unknown. The CDR3 runs 16 residues. Per germline, CDR1 MNHNS and CDR2 SASEGT. Losses at the gene ends were 6 bases for V and 4 bases for J; bases not matched to a gene: 7.

This TCR came from a human donor in good health. This chain uses TRBV6-1 with TRBJ2-1; 12 nucleotides align to TRBD2. The sample comprised effector memory CD4+ T cells from blood. Noted subset: effector memory, CD45RA- CD27-. For the CDR3, the DNA is TGTGCCAGCAGCCGACTAGCGGGAGCTCAGTACAATGAGCAGTTCTTC. It translates to CASSRLAGAQYNEQFF.